The 30 T cell receptor beta chains in this list originate from one sample, sequenced in a study of cytomegalovirus exposure and HLA in healthy donors. The study ran its PCR with 60 Vbeta and 13 Jbeta primers. TCRdb keeps only in-frame clones here, not all; method: immunoSEQ multiplex PCR. The sample consists of a few hundred thousand clones, about 82% of them appearing once. What was sequenced was PBMCs. Source of these receptors: a man aged 30 to 45 in good health and CMV-seronegative.

The chain joins TRBV12-5 to TRBJ2-5, with 7 bases identical to TRBD2. Germline assignment: CDR1 LGHNT and CDR2 FRNRAP. V trimming: 2 bases; J trimming: 5 bases; junction bases outside the gene matches: 2. This CDR3 contains 13 residues. The CDR3 protein is CASGLLGGETQYF. The CDR3 region has the DNA TGTGCTAGTGGTTTGTTGGGGGGGGAGACCCAGTACTTC.

CDR3 DNA sequence: TGTGCCAGTAGTATGAACACAAACTATGGCTACACCTTC. Residues: CASSMNTNYGYTF. The chain couples TRBV19 to TRBJ1-2; no reliable D call. The CDR3 spans 13 residues. The germline gives CDR1 LNHDA, CDR2 SQIVND (reference sequence). Trimming left V 3 bases short and J 2 bases short, with 7 bases between.

J is TRBJ2-7 and V is TRBV5-6, with D unresolved. Germline V gene data show CDR1 as SGHDT and CDR2 as YYEEEE. The CDR3 has 16 residues. V lost 0 bases to trimming and J lost 0 bases, with 13 bases between them. CDR3 nucleotides: TGTGCCAGCAGCTTGGTGTCAGCTCACAGCTCCTACGAGCAGTACTTC. Translation: CASSLVSAHSSYEQYF.

The gene calls are TRBV28 and TRBJ1-1, with 12 bases lining up with TRBD1. CDR1 is MDHEN and CDR2 is SYDVKM in the germline V gene. The length of the CDR3 is 19 residues. Germline trimming cut 6 bases from V and 4 bases from J; bases unmatched to any gene: 18. CDR3 protein: CASSQLSGTGGRWVTEAFF. The CDR3 DNA reads as TGTGCCAGCAGCCAATTATCCGGGACAGGGGGCAGGTGGGTCACTGAAGCTTTCTTT.

V is TRBV29-1 and J is TRBJ2-3; TRBD2 aligns across 8 bases. There are 17 residues in the CDR3. Trimming cost V 4 bases and J 1 base; bases outside gene matches: 13. CDR1 SQVTM and CDR2 ANQGSEA come from the germline V gene. CDR3 protein: CSVAGGGPWGGTDTQYF. CDR3 nucleotides: TGCAGCGTTGCGGGCGGGGGGCCTTGGGGTGGCACAGATACGCAGTATTTT.

This chain uses TRBV19 with TRBJ1-1; no clear D. V lost 5 bases and J lost 5, with 15 bases in between. The CDR3 loop spans 14 amino acids. Germline CDR1 LNHDA, CDR2 SQIVND (reference sequence). CDR3: CASSVRVPRTEAFF. CDR3 sequence (DNA): TGTGCCAGTAGTGTCCGGGTCCCGAGGACTGAAGCTTTCTTT.

Only a few counts were recorded for this clone. The genes are TRBV19 and TRBJ1-4, with 7 nucleotides matching TRBD1. The CDR3 runs to 12 residues. The germline CDR1 and CDR2 sequences are LNHDA and SQIVND (reference sequence). V dropped 5 bases and J dropped 12; count of bases not matched to a gene: 6. The CDR3 nucleotides read TGTGCCAGTAGTCTATCAACAGGGGAACTGTTTTTT. This gives the protein CASSLSTGELFF.

V gene TRBV2 combines with J gene TRBJ2-5; possible D gene TRBD2, 5 bases. The V end lost 6 bases, the J end lost 3 bases, and 5 bases lay between the germline ends. CDR1 is SNHLY and CDR2 is FYNNEI in the germline V gene. The CDR3 is made up of 11 amino acids. The CDR3: CASRREETQYF. CDR3 in DNA: TGTGCCAGCAGGCGGGAAGAGACCCAGTACTTC.

V is TRBV6-6 and J is TRBJ2-2; 11 bases align to TRBD1. The CDR3 loop spans 16 amino acids. The V segment lost 2 bases and the J segment 6 bases; nucleotides outside the gene matches: 5. CDR1 is MNHNY and CDR2 is SVGAGI in the germline V gene (reference sequence). DNA for the CDR3: TGTGCCAGCAGTTACCCCCTGGGACAGGGGGCCGGGGAGCTGTTTTTT. Translation gives CASSYPLGQGAGELFF.

This clone was counted between two and nine times. The CDR3 loop is CASSRQGIAEAFF. CDR3 bases: TGTGCCAGCAGTAGACAGGGTATCGCTGAAGCTTTCTTT. V is TRBV28 and J is TRBJ1-1, with 7 bases lining up with TRBD1. This CDR3 has 13 amino acids. The V and J ends lost 5 bases and 6 bases, in that order; junction bases with no gene match: 6. Looked up from germline, CDR1 is MDHEN and CDR2 is SYDVKM.

This clone has just a few counts. The chain recombines TRBV6-5 with TRBJ2-7, with a weak D call TRBD2 (5 bases). The CDR3 sequence is 14 residues long. Trimming cost V 4 bases and J 7 bases, with 17 bases left between them. Germline V gene lookup returns CDR1 MNHEY and CDR2 SVGAGI. The CDR3 here is CASSFYSATNEQYF. CDR3 nucleotide sequence: TGTGCCAGCAGTTTCTATAGCGCTACGAATGAGCAGTACTTC.

The chain couples TRBV11-2 to TRBJ1-2; 7 nucleotides agree with TRBD1. The V segment lost 3 bases and the J segment 0 bases; nucleotides outside the gene matches: 4. This CDR3 contains 15 residues. CDR1 is SGHAT, CDR2 FQNNGV, per germline. CDR3 residues: CASSFGQVSNYGYTF. CDR3 nucleotides: TGTGCCAGCAGCTTTGGACAGGTCTCTAACTATGGCTACACCTTC.

This chain uses TRBV2 with TRBJ1-1, with D possibly being TRBD1 (5 bases). The germline V and J ends were trimmed by 0 bases and 1 base, with 6 bases remaining between them. This CDR3 has 14 residues. From germline, CDR1 is SNHLY and CDR2 FYNNEI. CDR3: CASSEARGNTEAFF. Here the CDR3 DNA reads TGTGCCAGCAGTGAAGCAAGGGGGAACACTGAAGCTTTCTTT.

This clone was picked up a small number of times. V and J are TRBV21-1 and TRBJ1-3; whether TRBD1, the table's D call, matches the DNA was not checked. TRBV21-1 is a pseudogene segment. The CDR3 is 16 amino acids. The CDR3 loop is CASSPPGAGAGNTIYF. In nucleotides, the CDR3 is TGTGCCAGCAGCCCCCCAGGGGCAGGAGCAGGAAACACCATATATTTT.

V is TRBV7-2 and J is TRBJ1-2; a possible D gene is TRBD1 (5 bases). Trimming removed 3 bases at V and 6 bases at J, with 11 bases between. The germline CDR1 and CDR2 sequences are SGHTA and FQGNSA. CDR3 length equals 13 residues. The CDR3 DNA follows: TGTGCCAGCAGCTTCGGGAGGACAAATGGCTACACCTTC. Protein product: CASSFGRTNGYTF.

This chain joins TRBV11-1 and TRBJ2-7; the D is unclear. V lost 2 bases to trimming and J lost 3 bases, with 8 bases between them. The germline CDR1 and CDR2 sequences are SGHAT and FQDESV (reference sequence). The CDR3 covers 13 residues. CDR3 sequence: CASSLPPLYEQYF. In nucleotides, the CDR3 is TGTGCCAGCAGCTTACCCCCCCTCTACGAGCAGTACTTC.

V gene TRBV9 combines with J gene TRBJ2-1, with D possibly being TRBD1 (5 bases). Germline-derived CDR1 and CDR2 are SGDLS and YYNGEE. V lost 4 bases and J lost 2, with 13 bases in between. The CDR3 is 15 amino acids. The CDR3 is CASSPHLDTYNEQFF. The CDR3, as DNA: TGTGCCAGCAGCCCCCACTTGGACACCTACAATGAGCAGTTCTTC. Complete variable domain (other parts from reference TRBV9 and TRBJ2-1): DSGVTQTPKHLITATGQRVTLRCSPRSGDLSVYWYQQSLDQGLQFLIQYYNGEERAKGNILERFSAQQFPDLHSELNLSSLELGDSALYFCASSPHLDTYNEQFFGPGTRLTVL.

The gene calls are TRBV18 and TRBJ1-4; 9 nucleotides align to TRBD1. V shed 8 bases and J 6 bases; nucleotides not matched to a gene: 10. The CDR3 contains 15 residues. Germline values: CDR1 KGHSH, CDR2 LQKENI. CDR3 sequence: CASREQGAFDEKLFF. The CDR3 region has the DNA TGTGCCAGCCGTGAACAGGGGGCGTTTGATGAAAAACTGTTTTTT.

This clone was observed once. The gene calls are TRBV5-1 and TRBJ2-7, with 9 positions matching TRBD1. J gave up 6 bases and V 0 bases, and 7 bases lay outside the gene matches. There are 15 residues in the CDR3. Germline V gene lookup returns CDR1 SGHRS and CDR2 YFSETQ. The CDR3 loop is CASSLGGTGKFEQYF. Written as DNA, the CDR3 is TGCGCCAGCAGCTTGGGGGGGACAGGGAAATTCGAGCAGTACTTC.

The chain carries TRBV4-1 and TRBJ2-3, with 8 bases that match TRBD1. Germline trimming cut 4 bases from V and 8 bases from J; bases unmatched to any gene: 5. Per germline, CDR1 MGHRA and CDR2 YSYEKL. CDR3 length: 13 residues. CDR3 nucleotides: TGCGCCAGCAGCCCACCGACAGGGGCTACGCAGTATTTT. It specifies CASSPPTGATQYF.

The J gene is TRBJ1-3, the V gene TRBV7-6, with D possibly matching TRBD1 (6 bases). The CDR3 extends over 16 amino acids. Trimming took off 1 base at V and 4 bases at J, with 14 bases between the two ends. The V gene's germline CDR1 is SGHVS and CDR2 FNYEAQ. The CDR3 sequence: CASSLDLGGRGNTIYF. The CDR3 coding sequence is TGTGCCAGCAGCTTAGACCTCGGGGGGCGAGGAAACACCATATATTTT. Full variable domain (missing parts from reference TRBV7-6 and TRBJ1-3): GAGVSQSPRYKVTKRGQDVALRCDPISGHVSLYWYRQALGQGPEFLTYFNYEAQQDKSGLPNDRFSAERPEGSISTLTIQRTEQRDSAMYRCASSLDLGGRGNTIYFGEGSWLTVV.

With respect to this clone: At one boundary the junction diverges from the germline segment, which might be a read error. The sample holds other DNA sequences that translate to the same CDR3. The chain carries TRBV27 and TRBJ1-6; 9 positions agree with TRBD1. The CDR3 extends over 19 amino acids. Germline assignment: CDR1 MNHEY and CDR2 SMNVEV (reference sequence). CDR3 nucleotide sequence: TGTGCCAGCAGTTTATACGGCGGACAGGGGAATTTGGTGAATTCACCCCTCCACTTC. Translation: CASSLYGGQGNLVNSPLHF.

The chain has TRBV6-1 and TRBJ2-7, with a tentative D call TRBD2 (6 bases). Germline V gene data show CDR1 as MNHNS and CDR2 as SASEGT. The CDR3 loop spans 14 amino acids. Trimming cost V 7 bases and J 2 bases, with 15 bases left between them. CDR3 protein: CASKMRGQTYEQYF. CDR3 sequence (DNA): TGTGCCAGCAAGATGCGGGGCCAGACCTACGAGCAGTACTTC.

The rearrangement uses TRBV9 and TRBJ2-5; 7 bases fit TRBD2. There are 15 residues in the CDR3. The ends lost 2 bases at V and 1 base at J; junction bases unmatched: 5. The germline V gene has CDR1 SGDLS and CDR2 YYNGEE. The CDR3 loop reads CASSVWGGVQETQYF. CDR3 coding DNA: TGTGCCAGCAGCGTGTGGGGGGGGGTCCAAGAGACCCAGTACTTC. The variable domain in full, with the rest retrieved from reference TRBV9 and TRBJ2-5, is DSGVTQTPKHLITATGQRVTLRCSPRSGDLSVYWYQQSLDQGLQFLIQYYNGEERAKGNILERFSAQQFPDLHSELNLSSLELGDSALYFCASSVWGGVQETQYFGPGTRLLVL.

In regard to this clone: The junction does not match germline at one end; this may be a read error. The rearrangement uses TRBV6-1 and TRBJ2-6, with D possibly being TRBD1 (5 bases). Germline V lookup: CDR1 MNHNS, CDR2 SASEGT. This CDR3 has 16 residues. CDR3 sequence reads: CASSEAPGSGASVLTF. The DNA of the CDR3 is TGTGCCAGCAGTGAAGCGCCCGGGTCTGGGGCCAGCGTCCTGACTTTC.

This sequence joins TRBV10-2 and TRBJ1-1, with TRBD1 as a possible D gene (6 bases). The CDR3 length is 15 residues. Deletions cut 1 base from V and 4 bases from J, with 13 bases between. Per germline, CDR1 WSHSY and CDR2 SAAADI. In DNA form, the CDR3 reads TGCGCCAGCAGTGAGTTAGGGGGAGACGCCACTGAAGCTTTCTTT. Residues: CASSELGGDATEAFF.

The J gene is TRBJ2-5, the V gene TRBV20-1; D call uncertain. Judging by the DNA end, TRBJ2-7 fits better; the J call may be wrong. The CDR3 runs to 10 residues. Germline loops: CDR1 DFQATT, CDR2 SNEGSKA (reference sequence). The CDR3: CSARDNEQYF. CDR3 bases: TGCAGTGCTAGAGATAACGAGCAGTACTTC.

This clone has just a few counts. CDR3 DNA sequence: TGTGCCAGCAGTTTGAGCGGGGTCACGTTCGGGGGGAACACCGGGGAGCTGTTTTTT. Protein sequence: CASSLSGVTFGGNTGELFF. The rearrangement joins TRBV28 to TRBJ2-2; 7 positions agree with TRBD2. The J segment lost 1 base and the V segment lost 3 bases, leaving 14 bases of the junction unmatched. The CDR3 runs 19 residues. Germline V gives CDR1 MDHEN, CDR2 SYDVKM.

V usage is TRBV6-5 and J usage is TRBJ2-5; D is ambiguous. The V gene lost 6 bases and the J gene lost 1 base, with 12 bases spanning the gap. The CDR3 is made up of 14 amino acids. Germline V gene data show CDR1 as MNHEY and CDR2 as SVGAGI. CDR3: CASRRDKAQETQYF. The CDR3 nucleotides are TGTGCCAGCAGACGAGACAAGGCCCAAGAGACCCAGTACTTC.

This chain uses TRBV5-1 with TRBJ1-1, with no clear D. The CDR3 consists of 12 residues. Trimming left V 0 bases short and J 8 bases short, with 8 bases between. The V gene's germline CDR1 is SGHRS and CDR2 YFSETQ. CDR3 residues: CASSLGRSEAFF. The CDR3 DNA sequence: TGCGCCAGCAGCTTGGGGCGGTCCGAAGCTTTCTTT.